Below, 25 T cell receptor beta chains from the same sample are listed, as sequenced in a study of human T cells and chemical hapten exposure. TCRdb re-called the RACE reads with MiXCR, one entry per CDR3 protein. The sample has tens of thousands of distinct CDR3 sequences, more than 9% seen once. Time point in this sample: patch test 2, 6 weeks after DPC sensitization. Sample treatment: therapeutic diphenylcyclopropenone sensitization with weekly scalp DPC. This sample comprised whole blood, obtained in connection with sensitization to the hapten diphenylcyclopropenone (DPC). These receptors all stem from a man aged 18-30 years with alopecia areata. Some clones in this sample may be carry-over from other donors' samples.

This clonotype was seen ten or more times. The chain links TRBV7-3 to TRBJ2-1, with TRBD2 matching over 15 bases. J gave up 6 bases and V 4 bases, and 1 base lay outside the gene matches. The CDR3 runs to 15 residues. CDR1 and CDR2 from the germline V gene are SGHTA and FQGTGA. The CDR3 protein is CASSWTSGGANEQFF. CDR3 nucleotides: TGTGCCAGCAGCTGGACTAGCGGGGGGGCCAATGAGCAGTTCTTC.

This clonotype was counted at least ten times. The chain is built from TRBV10-3 and TRBJ1-1, with D uncertain. This CDR3 is built from 15 residues. V gave up 3 bases and J gave up 5 bases, with 16 bases separating them. CDR1 ENHRY and CDR2 SYGVKD come from the germline V gene. CDR3 amino acids: CAISDWTVGYTEAFF. The CDR3 DNA is TGTGCCATCAGTGATTGGACGGTTGGGTATACTGAAGCTTTCTTT.

The chain has TRBV6-6 and TRBJ2-5; D is ambiguous. CDR3 size: 13 residues. V lost 2 bases and J 5 bases, leaving 9 bases between the germline ends. Germline V gene sequence: CDR1 MNHNY, CDR2 SVGAGI (reference sequence). The CDR3 DNA sequence: TGTGCCAGCAGTTACACAGCCCGTGAGACCCAGTACTTC. Amino acid sequence: CASSYTARETQYF.

The table lists this clonotype with a few counts. This chain links TRBV18 with TRBJ2-3; a weak D match, TRBD2 (5 bases). Germline loops: CDR1 KGHSH, CDR2 LQKENI. V dropped 2 bases and J dropped 1 base, with 19 bases sitting between them. This CDR3 spans 18 amino acids. CDR3 in amino acids: CASSPEGWTGKGTDTQYF. CDR3 DNA sequence: TGTGCCAGCTCACCAGAGGGATGGACGGGGAAGGGCACAGATACGCAGTATTTT.

The rearrangement links TRBV7-3 to TRBJ2-2; D may be TRBD1 (5 bases). The CDR3 loop spans 15 amino acids. Germline assignment: CDR1 SGHTA and CDR2 FQGTGA. Trimming left V 0 bases short and J 6 bases short, with 11 bases between. CDR3: CASSLTSGYAGELFF. The DNA for the CDR3 is TGTGCCAGCAGCTTAACCTCAGGGTACGCCGGGGAGCTGTTTTTT.

V usage is TRBV7-9 and J usage is TRBJ1-2; D gene uncertain. The CDR3 has 11 residues. In germline, CDR1 is SEHNR, CDR2 FQNEAQ (reference sequence). The V gene lost 8 bases and the J gene lost 8 bases, with 12 bases spanning the gap. The CDR3, as DNA: TGTGCCAGCCCCGCTCCCCACGGCTACACCTTC. It translates to CASPAPHGYTF.

This clonotype appeared a few times. The chain employs TRBV27 and TRBJ2-5; D call uncertain. The germline V gene encodes CDR1 MNHEY and CDR2 SMNVEV (reference sequence). Trimming pared 1 base from V and 2 bases from J, leaving 5 bases between. CDR3 length: 13 residues. The CDR3: CASSLYGQETQYF. DNA for the CDR3: TGTGCCAGCAGTTTATATGGGCAAGAGACCCAGTACTTC.

This chain uses TRBV7-2 with TRBJ2-5; D might be TRBD2 (5 bases). The CDR3 consists of 14 residues. Germline V gene sequence: CDR1 SGHTA, CDR2 FQGNSA. Trimming pared 2 bases from V and 2 bases from J, leaving 9 bases between. CDR3: CASSLLAQQETQYF. The CDR3 DNA sequence: TGTGCCAGCAGCTTACTAGCACAGCAAGAGACCCAGTACTTC.

The chain carries TRBV7-8 and TRBJ2-7, with 10 positions matching TRBD1. In germline, CDR1 is SGHVS, CDR2 FQNEAQ. Trimming took 5 bases from V and 4 from J; bases not matched to a gene: 5. CDR3 length equals 14 residues. CDR3 sequence: CASSEPGQGYEQYV. The CDR3 nucleotides read TGTGCCAGCAGCGAACCGGGACAGGGGTACGAGCAGTACGTC.

This clonotype was counted ten times or more. The chain recombines TRBV6-2 or TRBV6-3 with TRBJ1-2; the D gene is possibly TRBD1 (5 bases). V was clipped by 6 bases and J by 4 bases, with 12 bases between them. The CDR3 covers 13 residues. Germline V gene lookup returns CDR1 MNHEY and CDR2 SVGEGT. The CDR3 DNA sequence: TGTGCCAGCAGCAACCGGGACGGCTATGGCTACACCTTC. Encoded protein: CASSNRDGYGYTF.

This clonotype was seen a handful of times. This chain uses TRBV5-4 with TRBJ1-6; D may be TRBD1 (6 bases). Looked up from germline, CDR1 is SGHNT and CDR2 is YYREEE (reference sequence). The CDR3 has 13 residues. Trimming cost V 1 base and J 8 bases, with 7 bases left between them. CDR3 bases: TGTGCCAGCAGCTTGAGGGGGGATTCACCCCTCCACTTT. Its protein is CASSLRGDSPLHF.

This clonotype was recorded many times. The chain couples TRBV7-3 to TRBJ2-5, with D unresolved. The germline V gene has CDR1 SGHTA and CDR2 FQGTGA. With 8 bases removed from V and 2 bases from J, the gap between germline ends came to 15 bases. The CDR3 is made up of 14 amino acids. The CDR3 bases are TGTGCCAGCTCGGTTCAATTCAAACAAGAGACCCAGTACTTC. It encodes CASSVQFKQETQYF.

This clonotype was detected only a few times. The J gene is TRBJ1-1, the V gene TRBV29-1; D is ambiguous. Germline loops: CDR1 SQVTM, CDR2 ANQGSEA. The CDR3 sequence is 13 residues long. The V end was cut by 4 bases, the J end by 0 bases, with 9 bases between. DNA of the CDR3: TGCAGCGTTGTGGGCCTCATGAACACTGAAGCTTTCTTT. As protein: CSVVGLMNTEAFF.

This clonotype was observed many times. The chain joins TRBV5-1 to TRBJ2-6; weak D call: TRBD1 (6 bases). Trimming took 7 bases from V and 0 from J, leaving 14 bases between them. Germline V gene data show CDR1 as SGHRS and CDR2 as YFSETQ. The CDR3 extends over 16 amino acids. The CDR3 sequence: CASRDRTSSGANVLTF. In DNA, the CDR3 is TGCGCCAGCCGAGACAGGACAAGCTCTGGGGCCAACGTCCTGACTTTC. The whole variable domain, remainder taken from reference TRBV5-1 and TRBJ2-6, is KAGVTQTPRYLIKTRGQQVTLSCSPISGHRSVSWYQQTPGQGLQFLFEYFSETQRNKGNFPGRFSGRQFSNSRSEMNVSTLELGDSALYLCASRDRTSSGANVLTFGAGSRLTVL.

With regard to this clonotype: Without the conserved terminal phenylalanine or tryptophan, this CDR3 likely stems from a read error. V and J are TRBV6-2 or TRBV6-3 and TRBJ2-3, with D hard to call. Germline CDR1 is MNHEY and CDR2 is SVGEGT. V was pared by 6 bases and J by 3 bases, with 10 bases between. This CDR3 has 13 residues. The CDR3 reads CASSRVKTDTQYS. In DNA, the CDR3 is TGTGCCAGCAGCCGCGTTAAAACAGATACGCAGTATTCT.

This clonotype was seen at least ten times. This rearrangement joins TRBV5-5 to TRBJ2-5; D is possibly TRBD1 or TRBD2 (6 bases each). Looked up from germline, CDR1 is SGHKS and CDR2 is YYEKEE (reference sequence). V was pared by 2 bases and J by 4 bases, with 15 bases between. The CDR3 totals 15 residues. CDR3 bases: TGTGCCAGCAGCTTATTCGGGGGCGGGGTAGAGACCCAGTACTTC. Encoded protein: CASSLFGGGVETQYF.

This clonotype occurred many times. The genes are TRBV9 and TRBJ2-7, with D unclear. This CDR3 has 13 residues. V lost 0 bases to trimming and J lost 9 bases, with 13 bases between them. In germline, CDR1 is SGDLS, CDR2 YYNGEE. CDR3 protein: CASSVAQRAVQYF. The CDR3 bases are TGTGCCAGCAGCGTAGCCCAGAGAGCAGTGCAGTACTTC.

On this clonotype: The junction does not match germline at one end; this may be a read error. This chain connects TRBV6-2 or TRBV6-3 to TRBJ2-3; either TRBD1 or TRBD2 may supply D (6 bases each). The length of the CDR3 is 14 residues. Germline loops: CDR1 MNHEY, CDR2 SVGEGT. The CDR3 is CASSYGGDTDTQCF. The DNA of the CDR3 is TGTGCCAGCAGTTACGGCGGGGACACAGATACGCAGTGTTTT.

The sample holds many counts of this clonotype. The CDR3 reads CASSWTESSGANVLTF. The CDR3 coding sequence is TGTGCCAGCTCCTGGACAGAGAGCTCTGGGGCCAACGTCCTGACTTTC. The V gene is TRBV18, the J gene TRBJ2-6; D is perhaps TRBD1 (6 bases). Per the germline V gene, CDR1 is KGHSH and CDR2 is LQKENI. With 6 bases removed from V and 0 bases from J, the gap between germline ends came to 12 bases. The CDR3 contains 16 residues.

The V call is TRBV7-2, the J call TRBJ2-2; D call uncertain. The CDR3 consists of 13 residues. Trimming took 6 bases from V and 7 from J, leaving 12 bases between them. The germline V gene encodes CDR1 SGHTA and CDR2 FQGNSA. As DNA, the CDR3 is TGTGCCAGCAGTAGCAAGCGTGGCGGGGAGCTGTTTTTT. Translated, it gives CASSSKRGGELFF.

This clonotype was counted between two and nine times. The chain joins TRBV11-3 to TRBJ2-3, with 8 bases matching TRBD2. The CDR3 has 16 residues. V was pared by 4 bases and J by 4 bases, with 10 bases of the junction left unmatched. Germline loops: CDR1 SGHNT, CDR2 YENEEA. Written as DNA, the CDR3 is TGTGCCAGCAGCTATTACGGGGGGGCTAGGGCAGATACGCAGTATTTT. As protein: CASSYYGGARADTQYF.

This clonotype was detected many times. This chain joins TRBV13 and TRBJ2-1; possibly TRBD1 for D (6 bases). The CDR3 runs to 14 residues. CDR1 PRHDT and CDR2 FYEKMQ come from the germline V gene (reference sequence). The germline V and J ends were trimmed by 5 bases and 0 bases, with 8 bases remaining between them. CDR3 DNA sequence: TGTGCCAGCAGCAGGGACACCTCCTACAATGAGCAGTTCTTC. Its translation: CASSRDTSYNEQFF. Full variable domain (rest looked up from reference TRBV13 and TRBJ2-1): AAGVIQSPRHLIKEKRETATLKCYPIPRHDTVYWYQQGPGQDPQFLISFYEKMQSDKGSIPDRFSAQQFSDYHSELNMSSLELGDSALYFCASSRDTSYNEQFFGPGTRLTVL.

This clonotype was picked up many times. The rearrangement joins TRBV28 to TRBJ2-3; D not resolved. Trimming pared 6 bases from V and 0 bases from J, leaving 10 bases between. In germline, CDR1 is MDHEN, CDR2 SYDVKM. CDR3 size: 14 residues. CDR3 in DNA: TGTGCCAGCAGCCGCGTTAAGAGCACAGATACGCAGTATTTT. Translated, it gives CASSRVKSTDTQYF.

This clonotype was counted between two and nine times. V usage is TRBV20-1 and J usage is TRBJ1-5; D remains unclear. In germline, CDR1 is DFQATT, CDR2 SNEGSKA (reference sequence). CDR3 length equals 12 residues. The germline V and J ends were trimmed by 3 bases and 4 bases, with 7 bases remaining between them. CDR3 coding DNA: TGCAGTGCTAGTGACGTAAATCAGCCCCAGCATTTT. This codes for CSASDVNQPQHF.

The chain uses TRBV7-9 and TRBJ2-5; D is unresolved. Trimming took 3 bases from V and 1 from J, leaving 9 bases between them. Per germline, CDR1 SEHNR and CDR2 FQNEAQ (reference sequence). CDR3 length: 14 residues. CDR3: CASSLGLFQETQYF. The CDR3 nucleotides read TGTGCCAGCAGCTTGGGCCTTTTCCAAGAGACCCAGTACTTC.